The 18 T cell receptor beta chains given below trace back to one sample, sequenced in a study of T cell repertoires in cytomegalovirus infection. Antigens of these TCRs are unknown. MiXCR, applied by TCRdb to the reads, yields one record per CDR3 protein. The sample lists approximately 280,000 distinct CDR3 sequences; 22% were seen once. This specimen was cultured PBMCs, taken from culture after CMV antigen stimulation. These receptor sequences come from a human donor in good health (CMV status not recorded). Some clones in this sample may be carry-over from other donors' samples.

The table lists this clonotype with a few counts. The chain is built from TRBV28 and TRBJ1-4; perhaps TRBD1 as D (5 bases). The V gene lost 10 bases and the J gene lost 4 bases, with 16 bases spanning the gap. Looked up from germline, CDR1 is MDHEN and CDR2 is SYDVKM. This CDR3 is 14 amino acids long. The CDR3 DNA sequence: TGTGCCACTGCCCAGACAGCAATTAATGAAAAACTGTTTTTT. Translating gives CATAQTAINEKLFF.

V and J are TRBV7-9 and TRBJ2-5; D is perhaps TRBD1 or TRBD2 (5 bases each). V lost 5 bases and J 1 base, leaving 14 bases between the germline ends. Per germline, CDR1 SEHNR and CDR2 FQNEAQ (reference sequence). This CDR3 has 15 residues. CDR3 in amino acids: CASSPKGRLQETQYF. The DNA for the CDR3 is TGTGCCAGCAGCCCAAAGGGACGTCTCCAAGAGACCCAGTACTTC.

This clonotype appeared a single time. V is TRBV20-1 and J is TRBJ1-6; TRBD1 agrees at 9 bases. Germline values: CDR1 DFQATT, CDR2 SNEGSKA (reference sequence). Losses at the gene ends were 7 bases for V and 5 bases for J; bases not matched to a gene: 6. The CDR3 is 14 residues long. CDR3 residues: CSVTGQGHNSPLHF. The CDR3 coding sequence is TGCAGTGTTACCGGACAGGGGCATAATTCACCCCTCCACTTT.

At least ten counts were recorded for this clonotype. The V gene is TRBV7-8, the J gene TRBJ1-4, with TRBD1 matching over 9 bases. The CDR3 has 14 residues. Germline trimming cut 4 bases from V and 7 bases from J; bases unmatched to any gene: 4. From germline, CDR1 is SGHVS and CDR2 FQNEAQ. Here the CDR3 reads CASSSGQGREKLFF. As DNA, the CDR3 is TGTGCCAGCAGCTCCGGACAGGGGCGTGAAAAACTGTTTTTT.

The genes are TRBV19 and TRBJ1-6, with D perhaps TRBD1 (5 bases). The CDR3 covers 15 residues. Trimming pared 2 bases from V and 6 bases from J, leaving 11 bases between. From germline, CDR1 is LNHDA and CDR2 SQIVND (reference sequence). The CDR3 is CASSIRQTLNSPLHF. The CDR3 bases are TGTGCCAGTAGTATACGACAGACCCTTAATTCACCCCTCCACTTT.

Only a few counts were recorded for this clonotype. The V call is TRBV4-1, the J call TRBJ1-5; D is ambiguous. The V gene lost 0 bases and the J gene lost 4 bases, with 13 bases spanning the gap. This CDR3 region has 16 residues. In germline, CDR1 is MGHRA, CDR2 YSYEKL. The CDR3 coding sequence is TGCGCCAGCAGCCAAGATTACGGACGGACGAATCAGCCCCAGCATTTT. Translation: CASSQDYGRTNQPQHF.

This clonotype appeared many times. This chain connects TRBV7-6 to TRBJ2-1, with 11 positions matching TRBD2. Unmatched junction bases numbered 5, after V lost 5 bases and J lost 5 bases. This CDR3 region has 15 residues. CDR1 is SGHVS and CDR2 is FNYEAQ in the germline V gene. CDR3 DNA sequence: TGTGCCAGCAGCATGCGACTAGCGGGGAACAATGAGCAGTTCTTC. Amino acids: CASSMRLAGNNEQFF.

The chain uses TRBV24-1 and TRBJ2-1, with 10 nucleotides matching TRBD2. J was trimmed by 9 bases and V by 12 bases; bases with no gene match: 10. The length of the CDR3 is 13 residues. Germline CDR1 is KGHDR and CDR2 is SFDVKD. CDR3 DNA: TGTGCCGCCCGCCGGTCTAGCGGGAGTGAGCAGTTCTTC. Translation gives CAARRSSGSEQFF.

The chain couples TRBV12-3 or TRBV12-4 to TRBJ2-3; TRBD2 aligns across 8 bases. The CDR3 contains 15 residues. V gave up 7 bases and J gave up 4 bases; unmatched junction bases: 10. The CDR3 loop reads CASTPGLGKSDTQYF. The CDR3 DNA reads TGTGCCAGCACCCCGGGACTAGGTAAATCAGATACGCAGTATTTT.

The chain uses TRBV5-4 and TRBJ2-3; TRBD1 matches at 7 bases. The length of the CDR3 is 16 residues. Germline trimming cut 1 base from V and 1 base from J; bases unmatched to any gene: 6. Germline V gives CDR1 SGHNT, CDR2 YYREEE (reference sequence). Here the CDR3 reads CASSLNRGAGTDTQYF. In DNA form, the CDR3 reads TGTGCCAGCAGCTTGAACAGGGGCGCAGGCACAGATACGCAGTATTTT.

The chain employs TRBV7-8 and TRBJ2-1, with 8 bases aligning to TRBD1. The CDR3 spans 15 residues. Trimming took 3 bases from V and 4 from J; bases not matched to a gene: 5. Germline values: CDR1 SGHVS, CDR2 FQNEAQ. CDR3 amino acids: CASSFITGGYNEQFF. In DNA, the CDR3 is TGTGCCAGCAGCTTTATTACAGGGGGTTACAATGAGCAGTTCTTC. Looking up the rest from reference TRBV7-8 and TRBJ2-1 gives the full variable domain: GAGVSQSPRYKVAKRGQDVALRCDPISGHVSLFWYQQALGQGPEFLTYFQNEAQLDKSGLPSDRFFAERPEGSVSTLKIQRTQQEDSAVYLCASSFITGGYNEQFFGPGTRLTVL.

This clonotype has at least ten counts. The J gene is TRBJ2-7, the V gene TRBV6-2 or TRBV6-3; tentative D call: TRBD1 (7 bases). V lost 2 bases to trimming and J lost 4 bases, with 21 bases between them. This CDR3 has 17 amino acids. Germline V gene data show CDR1 as MNHEY and CDR2 as SVGEGT. CDR3 nucleotide sequence: TGTGCCAGCAGTTACCGAACAGGAGGGACAGACACATACGAGCAGTACGTC. This translates into CASSYRTGGTDTYEQYV.

This chain connects TRBV4-3 to TRBJ1-4; D gene uncertain. The CDR3 is 15 amino acids. Germline V gene sequence: CDR1 LGHNA, CDR2 YSLEER. Trimming removed 0 bases at V and 15 bases at J, with 20 bases between. CDR3 DNA sequence: TGCGCCAGCAGCCAAGATTATCAGAACCGCATCGAGTTGTTTTTT. It is translated as CASSQDYQNRIELFF.

The V call is TRBV7-2, the J call TRBJ2-1; weak D call: TRBD2 (5 bases). This CDR3 comprises 14 residues. The germline CDR1 and CDR2 sequences are SGHTA and FQGNSA. The germline V and J ends were trimmed by 0 bases and 8 bases, with 11 bases remaining between them. Here the CDR3 reads CASSLAGSSDEQFF. CDR3 in DNA: TGTGCCAGCAGCTTAGCGGGGAGTTCCGATGAGCAGTTCTTC.

This chain connects TRBV27 to TRBJ1-5; D not certain. Germline V gene data show CDR1 as MNHEY and CDR2 as SMNVEV (reference sequence). V was pared by 2 bases and J by 3 bases, with 8 bases between. The CDR3 covers 14 residues. CDR3 bases: TGTGCCAGCAGTTTACGGGGTGCCAATCAGCCCCAGCATTTT. It yields the protein CASSLRGANQPQHF.

The V call is TRBV7-9, the J call TRBJ2-1; TRBD2 aligns across 9 bases. The CDR3 loop spans 15 amino acids. Germline V CDR1 and CDR2: SEHNR, FQNEAQ (reference sequence). The J segment lost 8 bases and the V segment lost 5 bases, leaving 10 bases of the junction unmatched. The CDR3 sequence: CASSPRLAGVDEQFF. In nucleotides, the CDR3 is TGTGCCAGCAGCCCGCGGTTAGCGGGAGTGGATGAGCAGTTCTTC.

V gene TRBV6-1 combines with J gene TRBJ2-1; 7 bases align to TRBD2. The V segment lost 6 bases and the J segment 9 bases; nucleotides outside the gene matches: 14. The CDR3 has 15 residues. The germline V gene has CDR1 MNHNS and CDR2 SASEGT. The CDR3 is CASSSRGAGRTEQFF. CDR3 bases: TGTGCCAGCAGCTCCCGCGGAGCGGGACGGACTGAGCAGTTCTTC.

A few counts support this clonotype. This chain uses TRBV29-1 with TRBJ2-1; 9 nucleotides match TRBD2. V lost 8 bases, J lost 2 bases, and 10 bases stayed unmatched. This CDR3 comprises 15 residues. Germline V gives CDR1 SQVTM, CDR2 ANQGSEA. DNA of the CDR3: TGCAGCCTCGAGCTGCGGGAGGGCCCCTACAATGAGCAGTTCTTC. Its protein is CSLELREGPYNEQFF.